The clone carrying this T cell receptor (beta chain) was recorded only once. The data belong to a study of blood T cell repertoires in COVID-19. Study context: Acute and convalescent COVID-19 samples came from the United States, Italy and Spain. In each case, the material was cDNA or gDNA derived from T cells, B-cell-depleted T cells, or PBMCs.

Per germline, CDR1 MGHRA and CDR2 YSYEKL. Trimming stripped 0 bases from V and 8 bases from J, with 13 bases between. The CDR3 runs 15 residues. Here immunoSEQ multiplex PCR was the method, and the copy in TCRdb shows in-frame clones only, minus some. The sample shows about 73,000 clones, about 79% of them seen only once. The specimen was peripheral blood. The chain is built from TRBV4-1 and TRBJ1-4, with D maybe TRBD1 (6 bases). This TCR was sampled from a woman aged 55-75 years with acute or convalescent COVID-19. For the CDR3, the DNA is TGCGCCAGCAGCCAAGAGCCAGGGGTATACGAAAAACTGTTTTTT. Its protein product is CASSQEPGVYEKLFF.